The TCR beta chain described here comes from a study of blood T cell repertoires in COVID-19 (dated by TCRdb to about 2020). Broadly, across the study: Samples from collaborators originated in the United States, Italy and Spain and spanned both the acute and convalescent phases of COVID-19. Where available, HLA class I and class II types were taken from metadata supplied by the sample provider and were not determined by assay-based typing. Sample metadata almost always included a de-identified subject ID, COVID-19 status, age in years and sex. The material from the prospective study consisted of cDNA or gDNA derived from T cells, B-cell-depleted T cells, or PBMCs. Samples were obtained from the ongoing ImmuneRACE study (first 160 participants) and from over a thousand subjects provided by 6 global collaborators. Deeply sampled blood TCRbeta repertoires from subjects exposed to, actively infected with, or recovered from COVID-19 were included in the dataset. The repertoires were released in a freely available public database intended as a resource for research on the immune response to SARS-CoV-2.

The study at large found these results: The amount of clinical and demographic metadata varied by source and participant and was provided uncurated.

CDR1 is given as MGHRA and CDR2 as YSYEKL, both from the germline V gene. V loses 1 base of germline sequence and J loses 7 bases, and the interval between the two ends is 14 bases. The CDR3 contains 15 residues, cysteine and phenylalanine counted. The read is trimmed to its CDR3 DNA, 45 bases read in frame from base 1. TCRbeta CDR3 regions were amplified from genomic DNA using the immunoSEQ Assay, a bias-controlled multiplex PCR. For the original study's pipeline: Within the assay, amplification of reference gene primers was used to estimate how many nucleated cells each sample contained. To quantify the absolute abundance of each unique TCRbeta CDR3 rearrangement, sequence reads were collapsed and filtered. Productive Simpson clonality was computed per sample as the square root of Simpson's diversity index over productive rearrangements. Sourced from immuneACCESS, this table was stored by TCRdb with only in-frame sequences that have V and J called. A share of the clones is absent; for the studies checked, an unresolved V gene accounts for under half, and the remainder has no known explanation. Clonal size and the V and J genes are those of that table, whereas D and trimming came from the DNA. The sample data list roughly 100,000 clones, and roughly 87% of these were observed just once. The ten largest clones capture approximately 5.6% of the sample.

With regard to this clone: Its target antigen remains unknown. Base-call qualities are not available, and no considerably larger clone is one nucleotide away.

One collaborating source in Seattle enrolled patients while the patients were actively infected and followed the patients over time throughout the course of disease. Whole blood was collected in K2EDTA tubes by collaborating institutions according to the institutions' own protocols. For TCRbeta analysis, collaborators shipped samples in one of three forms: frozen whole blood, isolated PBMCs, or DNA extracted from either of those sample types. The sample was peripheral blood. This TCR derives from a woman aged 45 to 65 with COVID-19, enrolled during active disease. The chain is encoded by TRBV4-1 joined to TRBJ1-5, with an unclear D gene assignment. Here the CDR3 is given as CASSQGRDWRQPQHF. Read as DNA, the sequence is TGCGCCAGCAGCCAAGGTCGAGATTGGCGGCAGCCCCAGCATTTT.